Presented here are 22 T cell receptor beta chains from one specimen sequenced in a study of T-cell memory formation after mild COVID-19 (dated by TCRdb to 2020 to 2022). Library creation used 5' RACE. The instrument was an Illumina NovaSeq 6000. Using fastp trimming at Q25 and MiXCR clonotype assembly, TCRdb reanalyzed the public sequencing data and kept in-frame beta chains. Each CDR3 protein appears once, grouped with its most common genes and DNA. Recorded for this sample are about 350,000 distinct CDR3 sequences; roughly 13% of them occurred a single time. In total, the top ten clones hold about 20% of the sample. The sample consisted of PBMCs or a T cell subset sorted from them (not recorded which). The receptors were sampled from a man younger than 35 who had mild COVID-19 (a few samples of this study predate the infection). The sample titles of this study are shuffled in the database, so cell type and time point are left out; the donor was told from shared clones.

This clonotype was detected a few times. Here the CDR3 DNA reads TGCGCCAGCAGCCCTGTCGGACAAGTACTCAAAGAGACCCAGTACTTC. This sequence encodes CASSPVGQVLKETQYF. The chain employs TRBV4-1 and TRBJ2-5; TRBD1 is a possible D gene (5 bases). The CDR3 covers 16 residues. Germline V gene sequence: CDR1 MGHRA, CDR2 YSYEKL. The V gene lost 4 bases and the J gene lost 3 bases, with 18 bases spanning the gap.

The V gene is TRBV6-5, the J gene TRBJ2-7; D is perhaps TRBD2 (5 bases). Germline CDR1 reads MNHEY; CDR2 reads SVGAGI. This CDR3 has 14 residues. Trimming took off 5 bases at V and 0 bases at J, with 11 bases between the two ends. CDR3 DNA: TGTGCCAGCAGTCGCGGGTGGAGCTCCTACGAGCAGTACTTC. The encoded protein is CASSRGWSSYEQYF.

V is TRBV9 and J is TRBJ2-3; D uncertain. Germline V gives CDR1 SGDLS, CDR2 YYNGEE. The CDR3 extends over 12 amino acids. The V gene lost 4 bases and the J gene lost 4 bases, with 7 bases spanning the gap. The CDR3 sequence: CASSLHSDTQYF. CDR3 in DNA: TGTGCCAGCAGCTTACACTCAGATACGCAGTATTTT.

This clonotype was counted ten times or more. The chain carries TRBV18 and TRBJ1-1; TRBD1 might be the D (5 bases). Trimming left V 3 bases short and J 10 bases short, with 18 bases between. Germline CDR1 is KGHSH and CDR2 is LQKENI. CDR3 length equals 14 residues. This CDR3 is CASSPSGQSRGAFF. The DNA for the CDR3 is TGTGCCAGCTCACCGTCGGGGCAGTCAAGGGGAGCTTTCTTT.

This clonotype occurred a few times. The V call is TRBV4-3, the J call TRBJ2-1; a possible D gene is TRBD2 (6 bases). With 4 bases removed from V and 6 bases from J, the gap between germline ends came to 13 bases. The CDR3 contains 14 residues. CDR1 and CDR2 from the germline V gene are LGHNA and YSLEER. The CDR3 DNA reads as TGCGCCAGCAGCCGGGGGGTAGGAGGCAATGAGCAGTTCTTC. Its protein is CASSRGVGGNEQFF.

This sequence joins TRBV6-2 or TRBV6-3 and TRBJ2-5, with TRBD1 as a possible D gene (6 bases). CDR3 size: 15 residues. Germline V gene lookup returns CDR1 MNHEY and CDR2 SVGEGT. The V and J ends lost 4 bases and 5 bases respectively, with 17 bases between them. CDR3 amino acids: CASSSLWGPEETQYF. The CDR3 DNA follows: TGTGCCAGCAGTTCACTGTGGGGGCCTGAGGAGACCCAGTACTTC.

This clonotype turned up a few times. CDR3 sequence reads: CASGAWTLGGGNTYEQYF. DNA of the CDR3: TGTGCCAGCGGCGCGTGGACCCTGGGGGGGGGCAATACCTACGAGCAGTACTTC. V gene TRBV6-2 or TRBV6-3 combines with J gene TRBJ2-7, with D possibly being TRBD2 (7 bases). The CDR3 is made up of 18 amino acids. The V end lost 8 bases, the J end lost 2 bases, and 28 bases lay between the germline ends. The V gene's germline CDR1 is MNHEY and CDR2 SVGEGT.

This clonotype was counted between two and nine times. The CDR3 spells CASSWMNTEAFF. The CDR3 nucleotides are TGTGCCAGCAGTTGGATGAACACTGAAGCTTTCTTT. The chain has TRBV6-2 or TRBV6-3 and TRBJ1-1; D remains unclear. Trimming took off 4 bases at V and 0 bases at J, with 3 bases between the two ends. Looked up from germline, CDR1 is MNHEY and CDR2 is SVGEGT. This CDR3 region has 12 residues.

This clonotype was found a few times. V gene TRBV20-1 combines with J gene TRBJ2-3, with D hard to call. Germline CDR1 DFQATT, CDR2 SNEGSKA (reference sequence). The CDR3 extends over 15 amino acids. V shed 6 bases and J shed 1 base, with 17 bases lying between them. As DNA, the CDR3 is TGCAGTGCCGTAGACGCGGCACCCCGCACAGATACGCAGTATTTT. Translated: CSAVDAAPRTDTQYF.

The gene calls are TRBV6-5 and TRBJ2-2; maybe TRBD1 (5 bases). The CDR3 is 16 amino acids. CDR1 and CDR2 (germline): MNHEY, SVGAGI. V was trimmed by 4 bases and J by 0 bases, leaving 12 bases between them. CDR3 loop: CASSSYETANTGELFF. Written as DNA, the CDR3 is TGTGCCAGCAGTTCCTACGAGACAGCGAACACCGGGGAGCTGTTTTTT.

This clonotype was seen more than once but under ten times. The chain recombines TRBV28 with TRBJ2-3; TRBD1 or TRBD2 may be the D gene (5 bases each). Looked up from germline, CDR1 is MDHEN and CDR2 is SYDVKM. V lost 6 bases and J lost 10, with 14 bases in between. The CDR3 has 12 residues. The CDR3 reads CASRTGGRSQYF. The CDR3 region has the DNA TGTGCCAGCAGGACTGGGGGACGTTCGCAGTATTTT.

This clonotype was recorded a few times. This chain uses TRBV5-6 with TRBJ1-3; unclear D gene. Germline loops: CDR1 SGHDT, CDR2 YYEEEE. V gave up 0 bases and J gave up 0 bases, with 7 bases separating them. This CDR3 region has 15 residues. CDR3 loop: CASSLGGISGNTIYF. The CDR3 nucleotides read TGTGCCAGCAGCTTGGGCGGGATCTCTGGAAACACCATATATTTT. The variable domain in full, completed from reference TRBV5-6 and TRBJ1-3, reads DAGVTQSPTHLIKTRGQQVTLRCSPKSGHDTVSWYQQALGQGPQFIFQYYEEEERQRGNFPDRFSGHQFPNYSSELNVNALLLGDSALYLCASSLGGISGNTIYFGEGSWLTVV.

The V call is TRBV20-1, the J call TRBJ2-5, with D uncertain. Germline V gene data show CDR1 as DFQATT and CDR2 as SNEGSKA (reference sequence). V lost 6 bases, J lost 5 bases, and 19 bases lay in between. This CDR3 comprises 14 residues. The CDR3 DNA follows: TGCAGTGCGGACCGACGGTTGAGACTGGAGACCCAGTACTTC. Translated, it gives CSADRRLRLETQYF.

This clonotype has a handful of counts. This chain links TRBV2 with TRBJ1-5; D is unclear. Germline V gene lookup returns CDR1 SNHLY and CDR2 FYNNEI. CDR3 size: 12 residues. V lost 11 bases and J 2 bases, leaving 10 bases between the germline ends. The CDR3 loop reads CACTWGNQPQHF. The CDR3 DNA reads as TGTGCCTGCACTTGGGGCAATCAGCCCCAGCATTTT.

The V call is TRBV20-1, the J call TRBJ1-2; 8 positions agree with TRBD1. Germline CDR1 DFQATT, CDR2 SNEGSKA (reference sequence). The length of the CDR3 is 12 residues. The CDR3 DNA sequence: TGCTGCAGGGGACAGGATAACTATGGCTACACCTTC. This sequence encodes CCRGQDNYGYTF.

This clonotype came up many times. The CDR3 region is CASSPGPDTQYF. CDR3 coding DNA: TGCGCCAGCAGCCCGGGGCCAGATACGCAGTATTTT. The rearrangement links TRBV5-1 to TRBJ2-3; D might be TRBD1 or TRBD2, each matching 5 bases. The V end was cut by 4 bases, the J end by 4 bases, with 7 bases between. This CDR3 contains 12 residues. Germline V gives CDR1 SGHRS, CDR2 YFSETQ.

V gene TRBV4-1 combines with J gene TRBJ2-2; D unclear. This CDR3 has 14 residues. Germline CDR1 MGHRA, CDR2 YSYEKL. V lost 1 base and J 4 bases, leaving 7 bases between the germline ends. Written as DNA, the CDR3 is TGCGCCAGCAGCCAAGGGTCCTCCACCGGGGAGCTGTTTTTT. Amino acids: CASSQGSSTGELFF.

This clonotype was found many times. V is TRBV29-1 and J is TRBJ1-2; D not resolved. Germline values: CDR1 SQVTM, CDR2 ANQGSEA. V was pared by 4 bases and J by 8 bases, with 17 bases between. This CDR3 region has 13 residues. CDR3 sequence: CSVGGGVKWGYTF. The CDR3 DNA sequence: TGCAGCGTTGGAGGCGGGGTAAAGTGGGGCTACACCTTC.

The chain recombines TRBV27 with TRBJ2-1; 9 bases line up with TRBD1. Germline V lookup: CDR1 MNHEY, CDR2 SMNVEV (reference sequence). The CDR3 consists of 15 residues. The J segment lost 7 bases and the V segment lost 6 bases, leaving 10 bases of the junction unmatched. The CDR3: CASSPRDRESNEQFF. CDR3 bases: TGTGCCAGCAGCCCCCGGGACAGGGAATCAAATGAGCAGTTCTTC.

This clonotype was observed a handful of times. The chain is built from TRBV23-1 and TRBJ1-3; weak D call: TRBD1 (5 bases). TRBV23-1 is labeled an ORF, and its function is uncertain. Trimming pared 3 bases from V and 2 bases from J, leaving 20 bases between. The CDR3 extends over 18 amino acids. The DNA of the CDR3 is TGCGCCAGCAGTCAGGGGGGAACCGTACCCATCACTGGAAACACCATATATTTT. Translation: CASSQGGTVPITGNTIYF.

The sample holds a few counts of this clonotype. The rearrangement links TRBV5-4 to TRBJ2-7; 10 nucleotides align to TRBD1. J gave up 1 base and V 7 bases, and 8 bases lay outside the gene matches. CDR1 is SGHNT, CDR2 YYREEE, per germline (reference sequence). The CDR3 loop spans 15 amino acids. CDR3 residues: CASRQDRGFSYEQYF. DNA of the CDR3: TGTGCCAGCCGACAGGACAGGGGGTTTTCCTACGAGCAGTACTTC.

V usage is TRBV20-1 and J usage is TRBJ2-5; TRBD1 might be the D (5 bases). CDR1 DFQATT and CDR2 SNEGSKA come from the germline V gene (reference sequence). The V end lost 2 bases, the J end lost 4 bases, and 14 bases lay between the germline ends. This CDR3 contains 14 residues. In nucleotides, the CDR3 is TGCAGTGCTAGATCGCCCAGGGAAGGAGAGACCCAGTACTTC. Protein: CSARSPREGETQYF.